This record covers a single T cell receptor (beta chain). Antigen specificity is unknown. CDR3 length equals 11 residues. V lost 8 bases to trimming and J lost 2 bases, with 5 bases between them. Germline lookup yields CDR1 MNHEY and CDR2 SMNVEV (reference sequence). On sorted subsets, replicate PCRs used 200 ng DNA, or 25,000 to 35,000 T cell genomes. The table came from immunoSEQ multiplex PCR; TCRdb's copy has only in-frame clones and leaves some out. The data hold 760,000 or so clones, with 96% observed a single time. This record comes from a study of shared clonotypes between healthy human individuals. The study, taken as a whole, reports: Estimated clonotype richness was generally higher in naive than memory subsets.

Terminally differentiated effector memory CD45RA+ cells were excluded by CCR7 positive selection of CD45RO-negative cells. The V and J genes are TRBV27 and TRBJ2-3; D is uncertain. The clonotype originates from a man in his thirties or forties in good health. Sequenced sample: naive CD8+ T cells sorted from blood. The CDR3 here is CASLDTDTQYF. The CDR3 DNA follows: TGTGCCAGCCTTGACACAGATACGCAGTATTTT.